This note documents a single T cell receptor beta chain sequence. Its antigen is unknown. The source of the sample is a study of glioma-infiltrating T cells. This CDR3 is built from 11 residues. Germline-derived CDR1 and CDR2 are SGHRS and YFSETQ. V lost 4 bases to trimming and J lost 8 bases, with 9 bases between them. General study findings and limits: Above-expected tissue-blood divergence occurred in all gliomas, most in low-grade ones. Very few CDR3 sequences were shared between tissue and blood.

TCR alpha and beta CDR3 regions were amplified from RNA using iRepertoire nested multiplex PCR. Tissue mRNA or PBMC total RNA, about 85-400 ng, went into one-step reverse transcription and amplification. TCRdb recomputed calls from the multiplex PCR reads with MiXCR, one row per CDR3 protein. This table has approximately 190,000 distinct CDR3 sequences, around 32% appearing once. The sequencing input was glioma tissue, nonneoplastic brain tissue, or PBMCs (not recorded which). The sequence came from a human donor with low-grade glioma or glioblastoma, undergoing nonglioma brain surgery, or in good health (not recorded which). The chain links TRBV5-1 to TRBJ1-2; D uncertain. The CDR3 protein is CASSRDSGYTF. The CDR3 DNA reads TGCGCCAGCAGCCGCGATTCCGGCTACACCTTC.